This TCR beta chain was sequenced in a study of T cells in localized non-small cell lung cancer. Two independent pathologists confirmed no atypia in lung taken at least 2 cm from tumor. Some clones are missing from TCRdb's copy, which holds only in-frame ones; the method was immunoSEQ multiplex PCR. The data hold 1,000 to 1,500 clones, with more than 20% observed a single time. Within the sample, this clone is medium-sized. What it recognizes is unknown. General study points: Prolonged overall survival went with higher T cell density in the blood. The study found T cell clonality highest in uninvolved adjacent lung, above tumor. Appearance in adjacent lung was seen for a median around 55 of the top 100 tumor clones.

This CDR3 spans 14 amino acids. Looked up from germline, CDR1 is SGHNT and CDR2 is YENEEA. With 3 bases removed from V and 2 bases from J, the gap between germline ends came to 10 bases. The rearrangement links TRBV11-3 to TRBJ1-2; D unresolved. This TCR derives from a male donor aged 60 or over with stage III squamous cell lung carcinoma. Sequenced material: normal lung tissue next to the tumor, taken before any cancer treatment. DNA for the CDR3: TGTGCCAGCAGCTTGGACGGAACCAACTATGGCTACACCTTC. Translation: CASSLDGTNYGYTF.